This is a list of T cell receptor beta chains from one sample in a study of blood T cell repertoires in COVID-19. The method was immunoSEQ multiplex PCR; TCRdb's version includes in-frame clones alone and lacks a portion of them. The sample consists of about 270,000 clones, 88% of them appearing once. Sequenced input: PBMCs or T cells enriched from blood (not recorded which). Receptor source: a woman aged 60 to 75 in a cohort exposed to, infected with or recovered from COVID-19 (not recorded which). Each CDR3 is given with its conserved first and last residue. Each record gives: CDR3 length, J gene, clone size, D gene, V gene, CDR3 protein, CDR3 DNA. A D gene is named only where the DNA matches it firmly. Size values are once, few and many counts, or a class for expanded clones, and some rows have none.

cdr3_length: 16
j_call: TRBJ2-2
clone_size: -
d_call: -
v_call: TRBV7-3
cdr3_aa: CASSLDGRANTGELFF
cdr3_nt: TGTGCCAGCAGCTTGGATGGCAGGGCGAACACCGGGGAGCTGTTTTTT

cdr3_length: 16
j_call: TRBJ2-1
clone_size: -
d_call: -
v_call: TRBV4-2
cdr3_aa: CASSRQLVGSYNEQFF
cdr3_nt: TGTGCCAGCAGCCGACAACTAGTGGGGTCCTACAATGAGCAGTTCTTC

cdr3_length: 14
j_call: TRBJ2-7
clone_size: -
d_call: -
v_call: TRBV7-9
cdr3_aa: CASSGEQGVNEQYF
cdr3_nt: TGTGCCAGCAGCGGAGAACAGGGAGTCAACGAGCAGTACTTC

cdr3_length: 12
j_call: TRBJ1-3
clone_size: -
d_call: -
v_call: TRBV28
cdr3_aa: CASAVSGNTIYF
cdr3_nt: TGTGCCAGCGCGGTCTCTGGAAACACCATATATTTT

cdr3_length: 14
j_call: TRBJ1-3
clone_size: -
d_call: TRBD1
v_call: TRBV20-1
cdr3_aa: CSASPTGTGNTIYF
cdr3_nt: TGCAGTGCTAGTCCGACAGGGACAGGAAACACCATATATTTT

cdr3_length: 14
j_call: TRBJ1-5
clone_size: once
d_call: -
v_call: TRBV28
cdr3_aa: CASSYRDSNQPQHF
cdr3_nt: TGTGCCAGCAGTTACAGGGATAGCAATCAGCCCCAGCATTTT

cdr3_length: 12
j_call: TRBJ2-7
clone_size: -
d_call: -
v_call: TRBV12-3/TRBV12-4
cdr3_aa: CASSLQGVVQYF
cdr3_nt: TGTGCCAGCAGTTTACAAGGGGTCGTGCAGTACTTC

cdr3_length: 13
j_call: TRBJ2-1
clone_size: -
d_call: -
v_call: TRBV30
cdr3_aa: CAWSVRIAYEQFF
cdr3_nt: TGTGCCTGGAGTGTTCGGATAGCGTATGAGCAGTTCTTC

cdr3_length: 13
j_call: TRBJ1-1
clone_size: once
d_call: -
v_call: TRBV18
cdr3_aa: CASSYRASTEAFF
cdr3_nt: TGTGCCAGCTCGTACAGGGCCAGCACTGAAGCTTTCTTT

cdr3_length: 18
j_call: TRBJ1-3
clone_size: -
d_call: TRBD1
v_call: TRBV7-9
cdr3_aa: CASSLEGQGFSARNTIYF
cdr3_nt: TGTGCCAGCAGCTTAGAAGGACAGGGGTTCTCAGCCCGGAACACCATATATTTT

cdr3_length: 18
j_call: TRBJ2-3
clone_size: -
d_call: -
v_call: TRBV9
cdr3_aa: CASSVAPSPGGGTDTQYF
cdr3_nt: TGTGCCAGCAGCGTAGCCCCCTCTCCCGGGGGAGGCACAGATACGCAGTATTTT

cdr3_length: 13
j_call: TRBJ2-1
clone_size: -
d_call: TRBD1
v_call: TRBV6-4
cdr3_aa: CASSDNRGLGQFF
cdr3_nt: TGTGCCAGCAGTGACAACAGGGGATTAGGGCAGTTCTTC

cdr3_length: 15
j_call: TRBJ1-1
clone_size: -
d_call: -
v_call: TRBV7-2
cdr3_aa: CASSLAGMGNTEAFF
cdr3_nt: TGTGCCAGCAGCTTAGCGGGCATGGGGAACACTGAAGCTTTCTTT

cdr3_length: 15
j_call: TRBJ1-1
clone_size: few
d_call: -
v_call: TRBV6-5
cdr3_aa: CASGREGRMNTEAFF
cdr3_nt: TGTGCCAGCGGTCGAGAGGGCCGCATGAACACTGAAGCTTTCTTT

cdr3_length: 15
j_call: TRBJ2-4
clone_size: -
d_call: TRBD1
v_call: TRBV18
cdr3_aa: CASSPLSTGENIQYF
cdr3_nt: TGTGCCAGCTCACCATTATCGACAGGGGAAAACATTCAGTACTTC

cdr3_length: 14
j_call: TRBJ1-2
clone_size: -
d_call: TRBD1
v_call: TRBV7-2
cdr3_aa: CASSSDRGDYGYTF
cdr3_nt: TGTGCCAGCAGTTCGGACAGGGGAGACTATGGCTACACCTTC

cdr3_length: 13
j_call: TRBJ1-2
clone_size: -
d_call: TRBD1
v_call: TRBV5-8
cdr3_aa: CASSSGQGHGYTF
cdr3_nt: TGTGCCAGCAGCTCCGGACAGGGGCATGGCTACACCTTC

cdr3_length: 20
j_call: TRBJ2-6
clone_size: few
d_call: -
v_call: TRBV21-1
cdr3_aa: CASSTPGGGPPDSGANVLTF
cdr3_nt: TGTGCCAGCAGCACACCGGGAGGTGGGCCTCCGGATTCTGGGGCCAACGTCCTGACTTTC

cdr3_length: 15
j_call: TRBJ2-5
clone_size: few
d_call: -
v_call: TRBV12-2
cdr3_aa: CASRLPDRGEETQYF
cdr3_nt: TGTGCAAGTCGCTTACCGGACAGGGGTGAAGAGACCCAGTACTTC

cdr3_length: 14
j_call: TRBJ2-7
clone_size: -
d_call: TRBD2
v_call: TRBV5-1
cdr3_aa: CASSGLAGTYEQYF
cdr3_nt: TGCGCCAGCAGCGGACTAGCGGGAACCTACGAGCAGTACTTC

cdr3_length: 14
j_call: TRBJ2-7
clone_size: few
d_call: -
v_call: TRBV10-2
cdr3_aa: CASSEPSLMYEQYF
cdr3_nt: TGCGCCAGCTCGGAGCCCAGTCTCATGTACGAGCAGTACTTC

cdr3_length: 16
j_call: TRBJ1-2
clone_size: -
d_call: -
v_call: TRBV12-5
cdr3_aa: CASGPPPKGSRGGYTF
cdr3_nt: TGTGCTAGTGGTCCTCCCCCTAAGGGCTCCCGCGGGGGCTACACCTTC

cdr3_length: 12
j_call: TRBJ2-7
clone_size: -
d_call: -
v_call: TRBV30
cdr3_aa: CAWSSRDYEQYF
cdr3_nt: TGTGCCTGGAGTAGCAGGGACTACGAGCAGTACTTC

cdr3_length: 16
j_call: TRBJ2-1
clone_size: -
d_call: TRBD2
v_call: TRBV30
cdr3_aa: CAWSALAGSSYNEQFF
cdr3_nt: TGTGCCTGGAGTGCTCTAGCGGGTAGCTCCTACAATGAGCAGTTCTTC

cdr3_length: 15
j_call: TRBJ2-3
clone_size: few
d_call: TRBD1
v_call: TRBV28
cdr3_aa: CASSLLTGGADTQYF
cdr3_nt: TGTGCCAGCAGTTTATTGACAGGGGGCGCAGATACGCAGTATTTT

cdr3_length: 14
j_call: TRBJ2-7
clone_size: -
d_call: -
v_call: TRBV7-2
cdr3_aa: CASSSGQPSGEQYF
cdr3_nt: TGTGCCAGCAGCTCCGGACAGCCGTCTGGGGAGCAGTACTTC